Shown below are 24 T cell receptor beta chains from a single sample sequenced in a study of cytomegalovirus exposure and HLA in healthy donors. This PCR relied on a set of 60 Vbeta primers and 13 Jbeta primers. Method: immunoSEQ multiplex PCR; TCRdb's copy keeps in-frame clones and lacks some. This sample contains roughly 55,000 clones. The specimen was PBMCs. These TCRs come from a man aged 45 to 65 in good health and CMV-seropositive.

The chain joins TRBV6-1 to TRBJ1-1; 9 nucleotides align to TRBD1. The V and J ends lost 2 bases and 10 bases, in that order; junction bases with no gene match: 5. The CDR3 totals 13 residues. The germline V gene has CDR1 MNHNS and CDR2 SASEGT. The CDR3 DNA reads as TGTGCCAGCAGTGAATGGGGACAGGGAAGAGCTTTCTTT. Translation gives CASSEWGQGRAFF.

V and J are TRBV6-5 and TRBJ1-5; D unresolved. This CDR3 is 14 amino acids long. V lost 2 bases and J lost 2, with 7 bases in between. Looked up from germline, CDR1 is MNHEY and CDR2 is SVGAGI. In DNA, the CDR3 is TGTGCCAGCAGTTACGGGCAGGGCAATCAGCCCCAGCATTTT. It translates to CASSYGQGNQPQHF.

The chain is built from TRBV4-3 and TRBJ2-3, with TRBD2 matching over 11 bases. The trim removed 0 bases at V and 4 bases at J, leaving 9 bases unmatched. CDR3 length: 18 residues. Germline loops: CDR1 LGHNA, CDR2 YSLEER. CDR3 sequence: CASSQEIAGGPVSDTQYF. The CDR3 DNA is TGCGCCAGCAGCCAAGAAATAGCGGGGGGGCCGGTGTCAGATACGCAGTATTTT.

DNA for the CDR3: TGTGCCAGCAGTCGTAGCGTACTCGACAATGAGCAGTTCTTC. Amino acid sequence: CASSRSVLDNEQFF. This sequence joins TRBV6-5 and TRBJ2-1; possible D gene TRBD2, 5 bases. Germline V gene data show CDR1 as MNHEY and CDR2 as SVGAGI. V was clipped by 5 bases and J by 5 bases, with 13 bases between them. This CDR3 region has 14 residues.

This chain uses TRBV29-1 with TRBJ1-4, with TRBD1 identical over 7 bases. The CDR3 has 13 amino acids. V trimming: 4 bases; J trimming: 2 bases; junction bases outside the gene matches: 1. Germline V CDR1 and CDR2: SQVTM, ANQGSEA. Here the CDR3 reads CSVGQGTNEKLFF. CDR3 bases: TGCAGCGTTGGACAGGGCACTAATGAAAAACTGTTTTTT.

V gene TRBV7-9 combines with J gene TRBJ2-7; TRBD1 is a possible D gene (6 bases). The CDR3 loop spans 13 amino acids. Trimming shortened V by 5 bases and J by 4 bases, and 12 bases separated the two germline ends. In germline, CDR1 is SEHNR, CDR2 FQNEAQ (reference sequence). CDR3 amino acids: CASSLKGDYEQYF. CDR3 coding DNA: TGTGCCAGCAGCCTCAAGGGGGATTACGAGCAGTACTTC.

J is TRBJ1-1 and V is TRBV30, with a weak D call TRBD1 (6 bases). The CDR3 sequence is 13 residues long. Germline assignment: CDR1 GTSNPN and CDR2 SVGIG (reference sequence). V was cut by 1 base and J by 5 bases, with 11 bases left in between. CDR3 DNA: TGTGCCTGGAGTGACAGGGTTGGGACTGAAGCTTTCTTT. Translating gives CAWSDRVGTEAFF.

The chain carries TRBV30 and TRBJ1-1; D is possibly TRBD1 (5 bases). Germline CDR1 GTSNPN, CDR2 SVGIG (reference sequence). Trimming took off 0 bases at V and 4 bases at J, with 12 bases between the two ends. This CDR3 region has 14 residues. CDR3 DNA sequence: TGTGCCTGGAGTGTTGGGGGGAGCGGCACTGAAGCTTTCTTT. Translating it yields CAWSVGGSGTEAFF.

This chain uses TRBV7-8 with TRBJ2-7; TRBD2 matches 7 bases. The CDR3 loop spans 14 amino acids. Unmatched junction bases numbered 1, after V lost 1 base and J lost 1 base. Germline V gives CDR1 SGHVS, CDR2 FQNEAQ. The CDR3 sequence: CASSLGDYSYEQYF. The CDR3 bases are TGTGCCAGCAGCTTAGGGGACTATTCCTACGAGCAGTACTTC.

V usage is TRBV25-1 and J usage is TRBJ2-7, with D possibly matching TRBD2 (6 bases). V gave up 7 bases and J gave up 2 bases, with 12 bases separating them. This CDR3 has 13 amino acids. CDR1 and CDR2 (germline): MGHDK, SYGVNS. CDR3 protein: CASMRDGTYEQYF. The CDR3, as DNA: TGTGCCAGCATGCGGGACGGGACCTACGAGCAGTACTTC.

The chain couples TRBV7-8 to TRBJ1-5; no clear D gene. Germline V gene lookup returns CDR1 SGHVS and CDR2 FQNEAQ. The CDR3 covers 12 residues. Trimming stripped 4 bases from V and 5 bases from J, with 6 bases between. Written as DNA, the CDR3 is TGTGCCAGCAGCTGGGGAGATCAGCCCCAGCATTTT. Protein sequence: CASSWGDQPQHF. The variable domain in full, completed from reference TRBV7-8 and TRBJ1-5, reads GAGVSQSPRYKVAKRGQDVALRCDPISGHVSLFWYQQALGQGPEFLTYFQNEAQLDKSGLPSDRFFAERPEGSVSTLKIQRTQQEDSAVYLCASSWGDQPQHFGDGTRLSIL.

As for this clone: The sample contains more than one DNA sequence encoding this CDR3. The chain employs TRBV29-1 and TRBJ2-1; TRBD1 matches at 8 bases. J lost 4 bases, V lost 7 bases, and 9 bases had no gene match. The CDR3 extends over 14 amino acids. Germline-derived CDR1 and CDR2 are SQVTM and ANQGSEA. CDR3 DNA: TGCAGCGCCACAGGGGGAGAGGGGTACAATGAGCAGTTCTTC. Translated: CSATGGEGYNEQFF.

This chain joins TRBV4-3 and TRBJ1-1; D call uncertain. CDR3 length equals 15 residues. Trimming cost V 4 bases and J 0 bases, with 12 bases left between them. Germline CDR1 LGHNA, CDR2 YSLEER. The CDR3 DNA is TGCGCCAGCAGCCCAGCGCGGGGATTGAACACTGAAGCTTTCTTT. Translation gives CASSPARGLNTEAFF.

The chain joins TRBV4-1 to TRBJ2-5; D remains unclear. Trimming pared 0 bases from V and 4 bases from J, leaving 6 bases between. The CDR3 covers 13 residues. Per the germline V gene, CDR1 is MGHRA and CDR2 is YSYEKL. The CDR3 protein is CASSQDHGETQYF. The CDR3 DNA sequence: TGCGCCAGCAGCCAAGATCACGGAGAGACCCAGTACTTC.

The chain employs TRBV6-6 and TRBJ1-1; weak D call: TRBD1 (6 bases). V lost 2 bases and J lost 6, with 7 bases in between. This CDR3 is 12 amino acids long. The V gene's germline CDR1 is MNHNY and CDR2 SVGAGI (reference sequence). The CDR3 nucleotides are TGTGCCAGCAGTTACCGACAGGCTGAAGCTTTCTTT. Protein: CASSYRQAEAFF.

V and J are TRBV10-3 and TRBJ1-2; 7 bases fit TRBD1. This CDR3 contains 13 residues. CDR1 is ENHRY and CDR2 is SYGVKD in the germline V gene. V was clipped by 10 bases and J by 2 bases; unmatched bases: 7. The CDR3 loop is CATHRGENYGYTF. CDR3 in DNA: TGTGCCACCCACAGGGGCGAGAACTATGGCTACACCTTC.

The rearrangement uses TRBV7-2 and TRBJ1-6; D is uncertain. V lost 5 bases and J 10 bases, leaving 15 bases between the germline ends. CDR1 and CDR2 from the germline V gene are SGHTA and FQGNSA. This CDR3 comprises 14 residues. Here the CDR3 DNA reads TGTGCCAGCAGCCAGTGGGGAGAGGTATCACCCCTCCACTTT. Translation gives CASSQWGEVSPLHF.

The chain carries TRBV5-6 and TRBJ1-2; TRBD1 matches 7 bases. CDR1 is SGHDT and CDR2 is YYEEEE in the germline V gene. The CDR3 loop spans 13 amino acids. Losses at the gene ends were 2 bases for V and 8 bases for J; bases not matched to a gene: 6. As DNA, the CDR3 is TGTGCCAGCAGCTTTGGGACAGATGAGGGCTACACCTTC. The encoded protein is CASSFGTDEGYTF.

The chain combines TRBV6-5 with TRBJ2-3; 10 positions match TRBD2. The ends lost 6 bases at V and 4 bases at J; junction bases unmatched: 7. CDR3 length equals 15 residues. Germline loops: CDR1 MNHEY, CDR2 SVGAGI. In nucleotides, the CDR3 is TGTGCCAGCAGACATCTAGCGGGGGAGTCAGATACGCAGTATTTT. It yields the protein CASRHLAGESDTQYF.

V gene TRBV11-2 combines with J gene TRBJ1-2, with D perhaps TRBD1 (6 bases). The CDR3 has 15 amino acids. CDR1 is SGHAT, CDR2 FQNNGV, per germline. Trimming shortened V by 1 base and J by 2 bases, and 11 bases separated the two germline ends. CDR3 loop: CASSLAGVGNYGYTF. The CDR3 DNA reads as TGTGCCAGCAGCTTAGCAGGGGTGGGGAACTATGGCTACACCTTC.

The gene calls are TRBV19 and TRBJ2-7, with 8 bases matching TRBD1. V trimming: 0 bases; J trimming: 6 bases; junction bases outside the gene matches: 7. Germline-derived CDR1 and CDR2 are LNHDA and SQIVND (reference sequence). The length of the CDR3 is 15 residues. The chain's CDR3 is CASSIDRGQLGEQYF. The CDR3 nucleotides read TGTGCCAGTAGTATAGACAGGGGGCAGCTGGGCGAGCAGTACTTC.

The V gene is TRBV4-2, the J gene TRBJ2-6, with 8 positions matching TRBD1. This CDR3 comprises 17 residues. Per the germline V gene, CDR1 is LGHNA and CDR2 is YNFKEQ. The V gene end was trimmed by 0 bases and the J gene end by 3 bases; junction bases not matched to a gene: 4. The CDR3 DNA is TGTGCCAGCAGCCAAGATCTACAGGGGGTTGGGGCCAACGTCCTGACTTTC. It translates to CASSQDLQGVGANVLTF.

This chain joins TRBV7-2 and TRBJ2-1; TRBD2 agrees at 11 bases. The CDR3 extends over 17 amino acids. J lost 7 bases, V lost 1 base, and 9 bases had no gene match. In germline, CDR1 is SGHTA, CDR2 FQGNSA. The CDR3 loop is CASSLVVSSGRRNEQFF. As DNA, the CDR3 is TGTGCCAGCAGCTTAGTGGTTTCTAGCGGGAGGAGAAATGAGCAGTTCTTC.

The V gene is TRBV7-2, the J gene TRBJ1-4; D is undetermined. V was pared by 3 bases and J by 8 bases, with 13 bases between. CDR3 size: 14 residues. Germline CDR1 SGHTA, CDR2 FQGNSA. CDR3 coding DNA: TGTGCCAGCAGCTTTGGGCCCGGTCGCGAAAAACTGTTTTTT. Its protein is CASSFGPGREKLFF.